This TCR beta chain was captured by sequencing in a study of beta chain features in type 1 diabetes. Study context: In all, about 100,000,000 sorted cells from all samples were analyzed. The study's findings and limits: Insertions were fewer and deletions more numerous at VDJ junctions in type 1 diabetes patients. People with Type 1 diabetes carried modestly yet significantly shorter TCRB CDR3s in all four CD4+ subsets.

The authors reverse transcribed all of the isolated RNA, so sequencing captured expressed TCRB transcripts. The protocol was immunoSEQ multiplex PCR, while the TCRdb copy is restricted to in-frame clones and leaves out a portion. Counted here are roughly 140,000 clones, about 9.3% occurring once; the ten biggest clones make up 0.45% to 0.5%. As regards this clone: Its antigen is not identified.

Germline lookup yields CDR1 MDHEN and CDR2 SYDVKM. Trimming cost V 10 bases and J 1 base, with 13 bases left between them. CDR3 length: 14 residues. The sequenced sample consisted of central memory CD4+ T cells from blood. The receptor's source is a man aged 30 to 45 with type 1 diabetes. This chain uses TRBV28 with TRBJ2-2; perhaps TRBD2 as D (6 bases). CDR3 region: CATSWGENTGELFF. The CDR3 nucleotides read TGTGCCACCTCCTGGGGGGAGAACACCGGGGAGCTGTTTTTT.